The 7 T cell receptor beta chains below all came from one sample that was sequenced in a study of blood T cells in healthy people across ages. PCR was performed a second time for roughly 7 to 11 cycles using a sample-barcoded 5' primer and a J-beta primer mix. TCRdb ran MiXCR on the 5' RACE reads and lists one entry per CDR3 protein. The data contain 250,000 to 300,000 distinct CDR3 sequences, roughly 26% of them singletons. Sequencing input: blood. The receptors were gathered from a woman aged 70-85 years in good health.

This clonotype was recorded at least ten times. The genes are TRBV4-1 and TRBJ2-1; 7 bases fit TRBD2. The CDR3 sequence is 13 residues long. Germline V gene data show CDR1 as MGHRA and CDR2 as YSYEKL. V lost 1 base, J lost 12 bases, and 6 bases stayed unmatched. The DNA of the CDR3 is TGCGCCAGCAGCCAAGTTGCGGGAGAGAGGCAGTTCTTC. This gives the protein CASSQVAGERQFF.

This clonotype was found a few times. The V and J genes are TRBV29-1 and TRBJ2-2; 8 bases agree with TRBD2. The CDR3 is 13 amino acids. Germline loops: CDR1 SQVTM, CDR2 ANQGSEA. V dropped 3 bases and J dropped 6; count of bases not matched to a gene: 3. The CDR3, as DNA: TGCAGCGTTGAGGAGACTAGCGCCGGGGAGCTGTTTTTT. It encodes CSVEETSAGELFF.

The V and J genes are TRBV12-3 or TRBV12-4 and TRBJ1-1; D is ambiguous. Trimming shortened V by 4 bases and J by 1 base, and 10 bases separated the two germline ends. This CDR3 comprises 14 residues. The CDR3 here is CASSYEARNTEAFF. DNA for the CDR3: TGTGCCAGCAGTTACGAAGCAAGGAACACTGAAGCTTTCTTT.

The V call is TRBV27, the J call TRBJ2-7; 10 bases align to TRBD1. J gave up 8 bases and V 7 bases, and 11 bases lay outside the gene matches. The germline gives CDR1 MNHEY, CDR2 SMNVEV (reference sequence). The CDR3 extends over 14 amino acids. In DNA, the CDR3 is TGTGCCAGCAATTCCGGGACAGGGGAAATCAAGCAGTACTTC. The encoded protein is CASNSGTGEIKQYF.

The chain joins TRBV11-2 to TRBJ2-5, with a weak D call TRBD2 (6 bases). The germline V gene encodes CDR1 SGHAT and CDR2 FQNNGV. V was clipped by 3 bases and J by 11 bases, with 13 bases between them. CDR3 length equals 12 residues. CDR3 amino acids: CASSFKGGGQYF. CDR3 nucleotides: TGTGCCAGCAGCTTCAAGGGAGGCGGGCAGTACTTC.

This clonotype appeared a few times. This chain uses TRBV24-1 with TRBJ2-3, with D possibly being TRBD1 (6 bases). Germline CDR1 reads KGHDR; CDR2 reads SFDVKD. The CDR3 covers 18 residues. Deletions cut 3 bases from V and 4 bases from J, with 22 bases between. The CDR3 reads CATSDTANREGSSDTQYF. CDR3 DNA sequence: TGTGCCACCAGTGATACCGCCAACAGGGAAGGATCGTCAGATACGCAGTATTTT.

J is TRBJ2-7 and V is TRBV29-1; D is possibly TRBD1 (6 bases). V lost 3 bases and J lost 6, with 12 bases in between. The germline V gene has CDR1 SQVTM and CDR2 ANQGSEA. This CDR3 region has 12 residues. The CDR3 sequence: CSVDMGAGEQYF. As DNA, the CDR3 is TGCAGCGTTGACATGGGGGCCGGCGAGCAGTACTTC.